A single TCR beta chain is shown here with its context. Antigen: not known. This sample is part of a study of T cell repertoires and leukemia-associated antigens. About the research overall: Samples yielded roughly 3.3 to 5.5 million effective reads each, 16 million or so overall.

This CDR3 contains 15 residues. The V gene's germline CDR1 is SQVTM and CDR2 ANQGSEA. V dropped 5 bases and J dropped 6; count of bases not matched to a gene: 9. Study-level points and caveats: Whether expanded clones are antigen-specific and functional remains untested. Vbeta, Jbeta, VDJ rearrangement and unique CDR3 counts did not differ significantly across four groups.

The CD3+ T cells first had an overnight rest without serum. TCRdb used MiXCR to reprocess the 5' RACE reads, holding one entry per CDR3 protein. This table has roughly 10,000 distinct CDR3 sequences, around two fifths appearing once. The sequenced material came from CD3+ T cells sorted from blood and cultured. The TCR originated in a female donor in good health. The chain uses TRBV29-1 and TRBJ2-7, with 14 bases that match TRBD2. CDR3 region: CSVRPGTSGSIEQYF. The DNA for the CDR3 is TGCAGCGTTAGACCCGGGACTAGCGGGAGTATCGAGCAGTACTTC.